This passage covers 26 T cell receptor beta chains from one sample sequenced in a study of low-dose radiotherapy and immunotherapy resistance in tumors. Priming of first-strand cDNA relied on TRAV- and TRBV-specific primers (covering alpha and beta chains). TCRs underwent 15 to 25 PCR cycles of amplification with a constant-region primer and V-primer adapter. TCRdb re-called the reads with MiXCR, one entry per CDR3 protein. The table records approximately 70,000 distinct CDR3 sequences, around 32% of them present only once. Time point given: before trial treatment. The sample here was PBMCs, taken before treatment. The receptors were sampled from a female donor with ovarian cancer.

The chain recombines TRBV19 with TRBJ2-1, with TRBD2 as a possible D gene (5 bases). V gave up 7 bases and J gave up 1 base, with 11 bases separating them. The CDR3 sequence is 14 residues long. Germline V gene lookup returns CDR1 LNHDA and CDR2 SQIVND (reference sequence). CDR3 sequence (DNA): TGTGCCAGTACCGACCGGGGTTCCTACAATGAGCAGTTCTTC. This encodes CASTDRGSYNEQFF.

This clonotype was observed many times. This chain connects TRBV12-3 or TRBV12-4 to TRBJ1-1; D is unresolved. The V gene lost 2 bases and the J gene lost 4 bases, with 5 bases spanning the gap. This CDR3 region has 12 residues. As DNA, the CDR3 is TGTGCCAGCAGTTTATATGGCACTGAAGCTTTCTTT. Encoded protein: CASSLYGTEAFF.

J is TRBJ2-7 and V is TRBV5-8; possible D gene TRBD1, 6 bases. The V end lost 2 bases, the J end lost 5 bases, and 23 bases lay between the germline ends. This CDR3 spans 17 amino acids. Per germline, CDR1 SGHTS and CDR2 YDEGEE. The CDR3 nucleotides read TGTGCCAGCAGCTTAAGGTCCGGGACACCCCTTTTCGACGAGCAGTACTTC. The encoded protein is CASSLRSGTPLFDEQYF.

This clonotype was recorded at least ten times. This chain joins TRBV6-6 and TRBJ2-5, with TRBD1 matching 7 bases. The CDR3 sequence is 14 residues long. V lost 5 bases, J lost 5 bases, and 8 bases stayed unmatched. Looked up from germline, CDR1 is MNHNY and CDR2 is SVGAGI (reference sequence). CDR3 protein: CASSTGEGVETQYF. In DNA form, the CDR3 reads TGTGCCAGCAGTACAGGGGAAGGAGTCGAGACCCAGTACTTC.

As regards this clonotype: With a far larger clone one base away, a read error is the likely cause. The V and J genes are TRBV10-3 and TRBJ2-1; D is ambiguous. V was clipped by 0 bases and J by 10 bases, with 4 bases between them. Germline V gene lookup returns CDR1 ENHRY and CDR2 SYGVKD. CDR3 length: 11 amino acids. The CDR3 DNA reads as TGTGCCATCAGTGAGTCCCACGAGCAGTTCTTC. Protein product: CAISESHEQFF.

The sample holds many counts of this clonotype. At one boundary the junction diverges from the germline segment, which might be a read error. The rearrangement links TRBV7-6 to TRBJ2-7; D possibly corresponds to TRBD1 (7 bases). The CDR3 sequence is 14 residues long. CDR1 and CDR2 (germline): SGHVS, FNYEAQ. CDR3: CASSLAGQGGEQYF. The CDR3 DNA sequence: TGTGCTAGCAGCTTAGCCGGGCAGGGGGGCGAGCAGTACTTC.

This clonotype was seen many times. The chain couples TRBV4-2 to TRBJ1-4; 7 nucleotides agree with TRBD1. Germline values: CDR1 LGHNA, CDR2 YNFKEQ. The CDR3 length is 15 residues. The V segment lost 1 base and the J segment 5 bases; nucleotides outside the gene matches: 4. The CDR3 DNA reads TGTGCCAGCAGCCAAGCCGGGACAGAAAATGAAAAACTGTTTTTT. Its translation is CASSQAGTENEKLFF.

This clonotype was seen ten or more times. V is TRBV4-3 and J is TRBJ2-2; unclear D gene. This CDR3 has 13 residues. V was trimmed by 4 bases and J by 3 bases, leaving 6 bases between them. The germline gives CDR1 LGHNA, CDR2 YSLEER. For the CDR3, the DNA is TGCGCCAGCAGCCTAGTAGACACCGGGGAGCTGTTTTTT. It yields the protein CASSLVDTGELFF.

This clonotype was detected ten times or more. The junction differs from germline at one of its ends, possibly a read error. The CDR3 DNA is TGTGCTAGCAGCTTAGACGGCAGGGCCAACGGACAAGAGACCCAGTACTTC. It is translated as CASSLDGRANGQETQYF. The J gene is TRBJ2-5, the V gene TRBV7-7; possible D gene TRBD1, 5 bases. CDR3 length: 17 amino acids. Germline V lookup: CDR1 SSHAT, CDR2 FNYEAQ (reference sequence).

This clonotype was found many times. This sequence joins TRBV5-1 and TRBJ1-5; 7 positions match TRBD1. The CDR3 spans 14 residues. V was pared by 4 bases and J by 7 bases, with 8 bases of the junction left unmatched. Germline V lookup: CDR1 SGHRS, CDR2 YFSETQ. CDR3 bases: TGCGCCAGCAGCAAGGTCCAGGGGGGACAGCCCCAGCATTTT. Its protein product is CASSKVQGGQPQHF.

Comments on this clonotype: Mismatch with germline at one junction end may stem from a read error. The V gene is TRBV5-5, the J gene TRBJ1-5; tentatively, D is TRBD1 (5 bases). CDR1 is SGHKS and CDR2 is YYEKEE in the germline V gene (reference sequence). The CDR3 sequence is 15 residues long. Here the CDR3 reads CASSLADSSNQLQHF. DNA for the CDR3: TGTGCCAGCAGCCTCGCAGACAGTAGCAATCAGCTCCAGCATTTT.

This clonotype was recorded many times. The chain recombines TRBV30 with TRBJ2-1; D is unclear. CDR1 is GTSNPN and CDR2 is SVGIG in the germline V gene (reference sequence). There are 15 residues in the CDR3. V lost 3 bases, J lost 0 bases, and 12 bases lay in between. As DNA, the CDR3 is TGTGCCTGGAGCGGTATAGGGTCCTCCTACAATGAGCAGTTCTTC. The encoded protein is CAWSGIGSSYNEQFF.

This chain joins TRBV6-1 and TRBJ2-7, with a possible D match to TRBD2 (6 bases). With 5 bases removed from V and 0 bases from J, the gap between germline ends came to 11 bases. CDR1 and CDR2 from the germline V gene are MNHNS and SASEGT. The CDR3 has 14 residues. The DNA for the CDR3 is TGTGCCAGCAGTTACGGCGGGGTCTCCTACGAGCAGTACTTC. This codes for CASSYGGVSYEQYF.

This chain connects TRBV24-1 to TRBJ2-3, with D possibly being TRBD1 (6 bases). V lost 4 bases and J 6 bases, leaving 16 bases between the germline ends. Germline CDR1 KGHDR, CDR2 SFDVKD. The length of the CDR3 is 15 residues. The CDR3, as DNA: TGTGCCACCAGTGACCACGGGACAAAAGGGGATACGCAGTATTTT. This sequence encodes CATSDHGTKGDTQYF.

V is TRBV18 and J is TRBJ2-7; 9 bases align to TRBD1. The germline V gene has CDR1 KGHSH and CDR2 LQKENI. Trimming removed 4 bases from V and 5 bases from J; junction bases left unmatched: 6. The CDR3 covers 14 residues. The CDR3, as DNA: TGTGCCAGCTCACTCTCGGACAGGGGTCACGAGCAGTACTTC. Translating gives CASSLSDRGHEQYF.

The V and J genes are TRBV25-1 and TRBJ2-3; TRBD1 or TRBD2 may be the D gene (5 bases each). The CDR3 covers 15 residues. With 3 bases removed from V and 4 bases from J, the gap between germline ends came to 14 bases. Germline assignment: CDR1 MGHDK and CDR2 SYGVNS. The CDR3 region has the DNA TGTGCCAGCAGTGAGGTAGGGAGAGGGGCAGATACGCAGTATTTT. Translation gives CASSEVGRGADTQYF.

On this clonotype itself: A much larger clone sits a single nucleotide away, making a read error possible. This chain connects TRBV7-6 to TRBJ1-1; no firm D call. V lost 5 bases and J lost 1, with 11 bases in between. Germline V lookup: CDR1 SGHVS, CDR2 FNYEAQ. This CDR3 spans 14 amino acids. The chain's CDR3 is CASSLRASNTEAFF. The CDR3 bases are TGTGCCAGCAGCCTAAGGGCCTCGAACACTGAAGCTTTCTTT.

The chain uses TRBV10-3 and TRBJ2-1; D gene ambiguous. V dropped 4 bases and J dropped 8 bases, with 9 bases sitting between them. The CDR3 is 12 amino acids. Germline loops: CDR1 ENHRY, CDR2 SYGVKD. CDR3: CAISGPSDEQFF. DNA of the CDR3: TGTGCCATCAGTGGACCCAGCGATGAGCAGTTCTTC.

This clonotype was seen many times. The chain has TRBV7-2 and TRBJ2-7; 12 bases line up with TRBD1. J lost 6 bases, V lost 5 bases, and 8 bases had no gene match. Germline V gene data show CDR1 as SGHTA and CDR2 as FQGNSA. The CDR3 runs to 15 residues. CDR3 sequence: CASSEPGQGAREQYF. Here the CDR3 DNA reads TGTGCCAGCAGCGAACCGGGACAGGGGGCTCGCGAGCAGTACTTC.

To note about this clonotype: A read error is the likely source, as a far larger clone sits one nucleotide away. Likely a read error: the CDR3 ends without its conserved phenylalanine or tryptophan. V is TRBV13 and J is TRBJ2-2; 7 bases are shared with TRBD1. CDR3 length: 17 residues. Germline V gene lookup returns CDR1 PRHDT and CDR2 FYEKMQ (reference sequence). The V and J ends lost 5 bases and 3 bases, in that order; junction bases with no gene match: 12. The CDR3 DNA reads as TGTGCCAGCAGCCGCCTTACACAGGGGTCGGACACCGGGGAGCTGTTTTCT. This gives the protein CASSRLTQGSDTGELFS.

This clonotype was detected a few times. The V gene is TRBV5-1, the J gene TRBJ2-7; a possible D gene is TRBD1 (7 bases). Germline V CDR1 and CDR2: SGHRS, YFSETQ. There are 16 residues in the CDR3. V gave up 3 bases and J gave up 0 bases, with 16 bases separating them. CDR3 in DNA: TGCGCCAGCAGCTGGAGGGACAGAGTAAGCTCCTACGAGCAGTACTTC. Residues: CASSWRDRVSSYEQYF.

The CDR3 DNA sequence: TGTGCCAGCAGTCCTACACAGGGGGCTGACGAGCAGTACTTC. Translating it yields CASSPTQGADEQYF. The chain joins TRBV6-1 to TRBJ2-7; the match to TRBD1 covers 9 bases. The length of the CDR3 is 14 residues. Germline V CDR1 and CDR2: MNHNS, SASEGT. J was trimmed by 5 bases and V by 5 bases; bases with no gene match: 7.

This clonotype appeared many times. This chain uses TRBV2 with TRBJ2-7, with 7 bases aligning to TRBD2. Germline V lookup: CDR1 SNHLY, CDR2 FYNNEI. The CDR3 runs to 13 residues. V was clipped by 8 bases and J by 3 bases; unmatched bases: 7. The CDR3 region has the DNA TGTGCCAGCGGGAGGGCCCTCGACTACGAGCAGTACTTC. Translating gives CASGRALDYEQYF. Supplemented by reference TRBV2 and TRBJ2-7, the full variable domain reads EPEVTQTPSHQVTQMGQEVILRCVPISNHLYFYWYRQILGQKVEFLVSFYNNEISEKSEIFDDQFSVERPDGSNFTLKIRSTKLEDSAMYFCASGRALDYEQYFGPGTRLTVT.

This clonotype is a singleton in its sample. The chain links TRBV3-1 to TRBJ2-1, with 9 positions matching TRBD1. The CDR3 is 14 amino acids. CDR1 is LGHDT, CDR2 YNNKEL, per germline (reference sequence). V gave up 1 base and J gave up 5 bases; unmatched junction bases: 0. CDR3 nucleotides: TGTGCCAGCAGCCAAGGGACAGGGGACAATGAGCAGTTCTTC. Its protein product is CASSQGTGDNEQFF.

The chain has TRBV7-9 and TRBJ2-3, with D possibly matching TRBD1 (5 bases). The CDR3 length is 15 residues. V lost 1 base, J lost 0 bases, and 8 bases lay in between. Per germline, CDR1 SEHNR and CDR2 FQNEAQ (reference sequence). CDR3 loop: CASSLGDSSTDTQYF. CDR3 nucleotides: TGTGCCAGCAGCTTAGGTGACAGTAGCACAGATACGCAGTATTTT.

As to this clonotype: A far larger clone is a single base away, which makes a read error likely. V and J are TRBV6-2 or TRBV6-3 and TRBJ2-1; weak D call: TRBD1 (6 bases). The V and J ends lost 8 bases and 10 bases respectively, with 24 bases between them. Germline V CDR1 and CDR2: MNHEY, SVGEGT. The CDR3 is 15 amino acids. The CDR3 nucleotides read TGTGCCAGCCTCTCCGGGACAACTAAATCCTACGAGCAGTTCTTC. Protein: CASLSGTTKSYEQFF.